Sequencing of this T cell receptor beta chain was carried out in a study of T cell responses to AZD1222 COVID-19 vaccine. Study-level results: Of the AZD1222 recipients, only six or seven were seropositive at baseline. Increases in Spike-specific TCR breadth and depth were seen after two AZD1222 doses. None of the repertoires were sampled until the peak T cell response had passed. With dominance at 160-218 and 743-854, vaccine-associated CD4 TCRs spanned spike.

The repertoire was sequenced with immunoSEQ multiplex PCR; TCRdb's copy has only in-frame clones and lacks some. Of about 83,000 clones in the sample, roughly 86% were seen once. The sample holds a few counts of this clone. The antigen remains unidentified. This CDR3 spans 16 amino acids. Per germline, CDR1 MDHEN and CDR2 SYDVKM. V was trimmed by 7 bases and J by 0 bases, leaving 16 bases between them. This specimen consisted of peripheral blood, obtained on day 0 of AZD1222 vaccination. The TCR was taken from an adult in good health. The V gene is TRBV28, the J gene TRBJ1-3, with a weak D call TRBD1 (6 bases). The CDR3 spells CASTVGGSSSGNTIYF. Here the CDR3 DNA reads TGTGCCAGCACCGTAGGGGGTTCTTCCTCTGGAAACACCATATATTTT.